These 28 T cell receptor beta chains came from one sample sequenced in a study of blood T cell repertoires in COVID-19. Libraries were prepared by immunoSEQ multiplex PCR; TCRdb keeps only in-frame clonotypes and omits some of them. The table lists more than 300,000 clones, under 95% of them singletons. Sequences were obtained from PBMCs or T cells enriched from blood (not recorded which). All receptors derive from a woman aged 30 to 39 who had recovered from COVID-19.

This chain links TRBV7-6 with TRBJ1-5; D is possibly TRBD1 (5 bases). Trimming removed 1 base from V and 5 bases from J, with 6 bases in between. Germline-derived CDR1 and CDR2 are SGHVS and FNYEAQ. This CDR3 contains 13 residues. CDR3 loop: CASSLGRDQPQHF. CDR3 sequence (DNA): TGTGCCAGCAGCTTAGGCAGGGATCAGCCCCAGCATTTT. Complete variable domain (other parts from reference TRBV7-6 and TRBJ1-5): GAGVSQSPRYKVTKRGQDVALRCDPISGHVSLYWYRQALGQGPEFLTYFNYEAQQDKSGLPNDRFSAERPEGSISTLTIQRTEQRDSAMYRCASSLGRDQPQHFGDGTRLSIL.

As regards this clone: The junction shows a germline mismatch at one end, possibly a read error. The rearrangement links TRBV6-5 to TRBJ2-5; D remains ambiguous. Germline CDR1 reads MNHEY; CDR2 reads SVGAGI. The CDR3 totals 11 residues. CDR3 sequence (DNA): TGTGCCGGCAGCGTTCCAGAGACCCAGTACTTC. This encodes CAGSVPETQYF.

This sequence joins TRBV9 and TRBJ2-1; TRBD2 agrees at 10 bases. From germline, CDR1 is SGDLS and CDR2 YYNGEE. J lost 8 bases, V lost 0 bases, and 5 bases had no gene match. The CDR3 is made up of 15 amino acids. CDR3 amino acids: CASSVEAGGWDEQFF. The CDR3 DNA follows: TGTGCCAGCAGCGTAGAAGCGGGAGGGTGGGATGAGCAGTTCTTC.

The V call is TRBV19, the J call TRBJ2-7; maybe TRBD1 (6 bases). CDR1 and CDR2 from the germline V gene are LNHDA and SQIVND (reference sequence). CDR3 length: 15 residues. Deletions cut 8 bases from V and 1 base from J, with 18 bases between. CDR3 protein: CASRSAFGQSYEQYF. The CDR3 region has the DNA TGTGCCAGTCGAAGTGCCTTCGGACAGTCCTACGAGCAGTACTTC.

The rearrangement uses TRBV7-2 and TRBJ1-4; D is ambiguous. The CDR3 is 14 amino acids. The V end was cut by 3 bases, the J end by 8 bases, with 13 bases between. CDR1 SGHTA and CDR2 FQGNSA come from the germline V gene. DNA of the CDR3: TGTGCCAGCAGCTTGCCACAACCTAGGGAAAAACTGTTTTTT. This sequence encodes CASSLPQPREKLFF.

The chain carries TRBV6-4 and TRBJ2-1; 9 bases are a match to TRBD1. This CDR3 is built from 16 residues. CDR1 is MRHNA and CDR2 is SNTAGT in the germline V gene. V lost 0 bases to trimming and J lost 4 bases; unmatched junction nucleotides: 4. CDR3 nucleotides: TGTGCCAGCAGTGACTCAGGGACAGGGAGTTACAATGAGCAGTTCTTC. Translated: CASSDSGTGSYNEQFF.

V and J are TRBV10-3 and TRBJ2-4; TRBD1 is a possible D gene (5 bases). The CDR3 has 15 residues. From germline, CDR1 is ENHRY and CDR2 SYGVKD. V was pared by 0 bases and J by 6 bases, with 12 bases between. CDR3 sequence reads: CAISESQGPANIQYF. CDR3 nucleotides: TGTGCCATCAGTGAGTCCCAGGGCCCGGCAAACATTCAGTACTTC.

The chain uses TRBV7-2 and TRBJ1-1; D gene unclear. V was clipped by 1 base and J by 1 base, with 4 bases between them. CDR3 size: 13 residues. From germline, CDR1 is SGHTA and CDR2 FQGNSA. CDR3: CASSLVENTEAFF. The CDR3 DNA sequence: TGTGCCAGCAGCTTAGTAGAGAACACTGAAGCTTTCTTT.

The V and J genes are TRBV28 and TRBJ2-7; 7 bases align to TRBD1. Germline V gene data show CDR1 as MDHEN and CDR2 as SYDVKM. The CDR3 totals 15 residues. The V and J ends lost 6 bases and 2 bases, in that order; junction bases with no gene match: 10. CDR3 sequence (DNA): TGTGCCAGCAGCCCTAATGAGGGGGCTCCCTACGAGCAGTACTTC. Translation: CASSPNEGAPYEQYF.

This chain uses TRBV6-6 with TRBJ1-6, with D unclear. The germline V gene encodes CDR1 MNHNY and CDR2 SVGAGI (reference sequence). Trimming cost V 8 bases and J 0 bases, with 8 bases left between them. CDR3 length: 14 residues. The CDR3 bases are TGTGCCAGCGGGAGCCTCTCCTATAATTCACCCCTCCACTTT. Its protein is CASGSLSYNSPLHF.

Concerning this clone: At one of its ends the junction is not consistent with the germline gene, which may arise from a read error. The chain employs TRBV10-3 and TRBJ1-1; 8 bases map to TRBD1. CDR3 length: 16 amino acids. CDR1 ENHRY and CDR2 SYGVKD come from the germline V gene. CDR3 in amino acids: CAITPGPTGVNTEAFF. The DNA for the CDR3 is TGTGCCATCACCCCGGGCCCGACAGGGGTGAATACTGAAGCTTTCTTT.

The chain links TRBV7-3 to TRBJ2-1; 11 bases agree with TRBD2. Looked up from germline, CDR1 is SGHTA and CDR2 is FQGTGA. The trim removed 3 bases at V and 9 bases at J, leaving 13 bases unmatched. The CDR3 loop spans 17 amino acids. The CDR3 loop reads CASSFVPLAGGLREQFF. CDR3 coding DNA: TGTGCCAGCAGCTTCGTACCCCTAGCGGGGGGCCTCCGTGAGCAGTTCTTC.

The chain has TRBV19 and TRBJ1-4; 11 bases line up with TRBD1. The CDR3 runs to 14 residues. Germline CDR1 LNHDA, CDR2 SQIVND (reference sequence). The J segment lost 6 bases and the V segment lost 6 bases, leaving 3 bases of the junction unmatched. The CDR3 is CASSPGQGDEKLFF. The CDR3 DNA sequence: TGTGCCAGTAGCCCGGGACAGGGGGATGAAAAACTGTTTTTT. The full variable domain, in which reference TRBV19 and TRBJ1-4 provide the parts outside the CDR3, is DGGITQSPKYLFRKEGQNVTLSCEQNLNHDAMYWYRQDPGQGLRLIYYSQIVNDFQKGDIAEGYSVSREKKESFPLTVTSAQKNPTAFYLCASSPGQGDEKLFFGSGTQLSVL.

The chain uses TRBV28 and TRBJ2-5; D possibly corresponds to TRBD2 (7 bases). Germline V gives CDR1 MDHEN, CDR2 SYDVKM. Deletions cut 3 bases from V and 3 bases from J, with 14 bases between. The CDR3 is 15 residues long. In DNA, the CDR3 is TGTGCCAGCAGTTTCGGGGGGCTAGGGGAAGAGACCCAGTACTTC. Translation: CASSFGGLGEETQYF.

V and J are TRBV18 and TRBJ1-6, with 8 bases matching TRBD1. The V gene's germline CDR1 is KGHSH and CDR2 LQKENI. The CDR3 covers 16 residues. V dropped 5 bases and J dropped 10; count of bases not matched to a gene: 13. CDR3 sequence: CASSSTLEQGGSPLHF. In DNA, the CDR3 is TGTGCCAGCTCATCCACCCTTGAACAGGGGGGCTCACCCCTCCACTTT. Full variable domain (remainder filled in from reference TRBV18 and TRBJ1-6): NAGVMQNPRHLVRRRGQEARLRCSPMKGHSHVYWYRQLPEEGLKFMVYLQKENIIDESGMPKERFSAEFPKEGPSILRIQQVVRGDSAAYFCASSSTLEQGGSPLHFGNGTRLTVT.

The chain is built from TRBV18 and TRBJ2-2, with TRBD1 identical over 7 bases. Trimming removed 3 bases from V and 7 bases from J; junction bases left unmatched: 11. The CDR3 runs 16 residues. Germline loops: CDR1 KGHSH, CDR2 LQKENI. The CDR3 loop is CASSPAGTAVGGELFF. The CDR3 bases are TGTGCCAGCTCACCGGCCGGGACAGCGGTAGGCGGGGAGCTGTTTTTT.

V gene TRBV29-1 combines with J gene TRBJ2-3; D is possibly TRBD2 (6 bases). V shed 1 base and J shed 4 bases, with 9 bases lying between them. The CDR3 is 13 amino acids. Germline-derived CDR1 and CDR2 are SQVTM and ANQGSEA. The CDR3 coding sequence is TGCAGCGTTGAAGGGGCGGGGTCAGATACGCAGTATTTT. Its translation is CSVEGAGSDTQYF.

The chain couples TRBV28 to TRBJ2-2, with D possibly being TRBD2 (6 bases). Germline values: CDR1 MDHEN, CDR2 SYDVKM. The length of the CDR3 is 13 residues. CDR3 amino acids: CALGGTNTGELFF. The CDR3 DNA reads as TGTGCTCTCGGCGGGACGAACACCGGGGAGCTGTTTTTT.

This chain links TRBV3-1 (or the pseudogene TRBV3-2) with TRBJ2-7, with TRBD1 as a possible D gene (5 bases). V was cut by 1 base and J by 2 bases, with 9 bases left in between. The CDR3 spans 14 residues. Germline lookup yields CDR1 LGHDT and CDR2 YNNKEL (reference sequence). In DNA form, the CDR3 reads TGTGCCAGCAGCCAAGGATCAGGGCCCTACGAGCAGTACTTC. Its protein product is CASSQGSGPYEQYF.

The chain employs TRBV2 and TRBJ1-5, with D tentatively TRBD1 (6 bases). The CDR3 is made up of 17 amino acids. Per germline, CDR1 SNHLY and CDR2 FYNNEI. Trimming stripped 1 base from V and 1 base from J, with 14 bases between. CDR3: CASSEGAGGPSNQPQHF. CDR3 coding DNA: TGTGCCAGCAGTGAAGGCGCTGGGGGCCCCAGCAATCAGCCCCAGCATTTT.

The J gene is TRBJ1-1, the V gene TRBV11-2, with a tentative D call TRBD1 (5 bases). The CDR3 is made up of 17 amino acids. V gave up 2 bases and J gave up 0 bases, with 16 bases separating them. CDR1 and CDR2 from the germline V gene are SGHAT and FQNNGV. The CDR3 nucleotides read TGTGCCAGCAGCTTACCCTTGAGAGGACAACTGAACACTGAAGCTTTCTTT. Its translation is CASSLPLRGQLNTEAFF.

The CDR3 reads CASSQDGRDGYGYTF. Written as DNA, the CDR3 is TGCGCCAGCAGCCAAGATGGGAGGGATGGCTATGGCTACACCTTC. This chain joins TRBV4-3 and TRBJ1-2; D call uncertain. The CDR3 sequence is 15 residues long. Deletions cut 0 bases from V and 4 bases from J, with 12 bases between. Germline CDR1 LGHNA, CDR2 YSLEER.

The chain is built from TRBV12-3 or TRBV12-4 and TRBJ2-3; D remains unclear. Trimming left V 6 bases short and J 2 bases short, with 6 bases between. CDR3 length: 12 residues. The CDR3 coding sequence is TGTGCCAGCAGCACGGTCACAGATACGCAGTATTTT. It encodes CASSTVTDTQYF.

The rearrangement uses TRBV11-1 and TRBJ1-2; D gene uncertain. CDR1 is SGHAT and CDR2 is FQDESV in the germline V gene (reference sequence). CDR3 size: 13 residues. Trimming removed 4 bases from V and 6 bases from J, with 12 bases in between. As DNA, the CDR3 is TGTGCCAGCAGCTCCTTGAGAGAAGATGGCTACACCTTC. This translates into CASSSLREDGYTF.

This chain joins TRBV18 and TRBJ1-2; D is undetermined. The CDR3 loop spans 11 amino acids. Deletions cut 8 bases from V and 4 bases from J, with 8 bases between. The germline gives CDR1 KGHSH, CDR2 LQKENI. The CDR3 spells CASRESYGYTF. The CDR3 DNA is TGTGCCAGCCGAGAAAGCTATGGCTACACCTTC.

V gene TRBV5-6 combines with J gene TRBJ2-7; D is unclear. Trimming took off 1 base at V and 0 bases at J, with 5 bases between the two ends. CDR1 is SGHDT and CDR2 is YYEEEE in the germline V gene. The CDR3 runs to 13 residues. CDR3 in amino acids: CASSLMSSYEQYF. CDR3 bases: TGTGCCAGCAGCTTGATGAGCTCCTACGAGCAGTACTTC.

This clone was picked up one time. This chain uses TRBV10-3 with TRBJ2-1, with 7 bases that match TRBD2. This CDR3 spans 18 amino acids. Germline loops: CDR1 ENHRY, CDR2 SYGVKD. The ends lost 0 bases at V and 6 bases at J; junction bases unmatched: 14. The CDR3: CAISESFSQRDSRNEQFF. CDR3 bases: TGTGCCATCAGTGAGTCGTTTTCCCAGCGGGATTCTCGCAATGAGCAGTTCTTC.

This chain uses TRBV11-3 with TRBJ2-3, with D maybe TRBD2 (6 bases). Trimming pared 4 bases from V and 0 bases from J, leaving 17 bases between. There are 17 residues in the CDR3. Looked up from germline, CDR1 is SGHNT and CDR2 is YENEEA. The CDR3 spells CASSSAPGLWSTDTQYF. Here the CDR3 DNA reads TGTGCCAGCAGCTCCGCCCCGGGACTGTGGAGCACAGATACGCAGTATTTT. The variable domain in full, with the rest retrieved from reference TRBV11-3 and TRBJ2-3, is EAGVVQSPRYKIIEKKQPVAFWCNPISGHNTLYWYLQNLGQGPELLIRYENEEAVDDSQLPKDRFSAERLKGVDSTLKIQPAELGDSAVYLCASSSAPGLWSTDTQYFGPGTRLTVL.